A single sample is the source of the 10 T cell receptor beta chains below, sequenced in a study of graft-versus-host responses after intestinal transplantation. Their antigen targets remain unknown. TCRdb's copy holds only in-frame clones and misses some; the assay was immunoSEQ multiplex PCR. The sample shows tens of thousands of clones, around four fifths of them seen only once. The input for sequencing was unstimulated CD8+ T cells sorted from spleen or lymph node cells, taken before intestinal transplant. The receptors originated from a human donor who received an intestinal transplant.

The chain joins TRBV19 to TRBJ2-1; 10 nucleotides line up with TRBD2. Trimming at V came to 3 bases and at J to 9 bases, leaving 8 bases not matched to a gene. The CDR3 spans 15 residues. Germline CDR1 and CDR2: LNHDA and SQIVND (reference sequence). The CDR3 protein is CASSIESSGSGEQFF. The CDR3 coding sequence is TGTGCCAGTAGTATTGAGTCTAGCGGGAGTGGTGAGCAGTTCTTC.

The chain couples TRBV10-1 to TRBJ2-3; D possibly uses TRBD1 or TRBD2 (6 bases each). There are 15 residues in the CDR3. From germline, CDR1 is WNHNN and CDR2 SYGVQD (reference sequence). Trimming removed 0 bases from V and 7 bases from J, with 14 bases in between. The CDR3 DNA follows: TGCGCCAGCAGTGAGTCTATCACAGGGAGGAATACGCAGTATTTT. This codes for CASSESITGRNTQYF.

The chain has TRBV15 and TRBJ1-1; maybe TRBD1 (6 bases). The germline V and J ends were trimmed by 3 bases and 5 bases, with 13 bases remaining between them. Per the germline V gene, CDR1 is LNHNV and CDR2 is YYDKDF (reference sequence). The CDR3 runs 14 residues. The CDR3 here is CATSSPGAGTEAFF. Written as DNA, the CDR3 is TGTGCCACCAGCAGTCCAGGGGCTGGGACTGAAGCTTTCTTT. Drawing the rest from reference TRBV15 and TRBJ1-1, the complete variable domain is DAMVIQNPRYQVTQFGKPVTLSCSQTLNHNVMYWYQQKSSQAPKLLFHYYDKDFNNEADTPDNFQSRRPNTSFCFLDIRSPGLGDTAMYLCATSSPGAGTEAFFGQGTRLTVV.

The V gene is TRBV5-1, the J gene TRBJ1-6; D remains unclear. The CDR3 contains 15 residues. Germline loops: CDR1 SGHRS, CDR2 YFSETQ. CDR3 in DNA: TGCGGTGGAACCGGGAGGAGGACCTATAATTCACCCCTCCACTTT. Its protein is CGGTGRRTYNSPLHF.

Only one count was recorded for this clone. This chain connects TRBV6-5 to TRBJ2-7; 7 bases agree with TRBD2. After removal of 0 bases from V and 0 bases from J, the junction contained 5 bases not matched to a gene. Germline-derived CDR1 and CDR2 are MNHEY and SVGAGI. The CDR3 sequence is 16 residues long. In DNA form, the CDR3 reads TGTGCCAGCAGTTACTCGAGCGGGGTCGACTCCTACGAGCAGTACTTC. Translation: CASSYSSGVDSYEQYF.

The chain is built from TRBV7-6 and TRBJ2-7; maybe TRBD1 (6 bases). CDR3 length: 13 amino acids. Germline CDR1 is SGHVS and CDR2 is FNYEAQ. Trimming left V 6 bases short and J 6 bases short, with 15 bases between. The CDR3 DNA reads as TGTGCCAGCAGTGACAGGTTTGTCTCCGAGCAGTACTTC. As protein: CASSDRFVSEQYF.

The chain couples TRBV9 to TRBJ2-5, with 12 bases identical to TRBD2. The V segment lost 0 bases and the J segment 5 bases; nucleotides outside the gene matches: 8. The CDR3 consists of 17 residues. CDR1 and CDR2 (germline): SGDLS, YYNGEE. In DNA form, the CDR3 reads TGTGCCAGCAGCGTAGGGGAGACTAGCGGGGGTCGGGAGACCCAGTACTTC. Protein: CASSVGETSGGRETQYF.

Written as DNA, the CDR3 is TGTGCCAGTAGTAAAGTTCCAGATACGCAGTATTTT. Residues: CASSKVPDTQYF. The chain has TRBV19 and TRBJ2-3; D unclear. Germline CDR1 LNHDA, CDR2 SQIVND (reference sequence). Trimming took 4 bases from V and 4 from J, leaving 6 bases between them. This CDR3 has 12 residues. Full variable domain (outside the CDR3, taken from reference TRBV19 and TRBJ2-3): DGGITQSPKYLFRKEGQNVTLSCEQNLNHDAMYWYRQDPGQGLRLIYYSQIVNDFQKGDIAEGYSVSREKKESFPLTVTSAQKNPTAFYLCASSKVPDTQYFGPGTRLTVL.

The CDR3, as DNA: TGCGCCAGCAGCCGGGTCGGGCTCATCTCCTACAATGAGCAGTTCTTC. Its translation is CASSRVGLISYNEQFF. The V call is TRBV4-1, the J call TRBJ2-1, with unresolved D. This CDR3 has 16 amino acids. V lost 4 bases and J 0 bases, leaving 13 bases between the germline ends. Germline V gene lookup returns CDR1 MGHRA and CDR2 YSYEKL.

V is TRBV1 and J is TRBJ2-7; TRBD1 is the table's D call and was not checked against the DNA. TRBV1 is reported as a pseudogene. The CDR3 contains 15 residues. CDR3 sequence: CTSSQGKGHSYEQYF. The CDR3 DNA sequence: TGCACCAGCAGCCAAGGGAAGGGACACTCCTACGAGCAGTACTTC.